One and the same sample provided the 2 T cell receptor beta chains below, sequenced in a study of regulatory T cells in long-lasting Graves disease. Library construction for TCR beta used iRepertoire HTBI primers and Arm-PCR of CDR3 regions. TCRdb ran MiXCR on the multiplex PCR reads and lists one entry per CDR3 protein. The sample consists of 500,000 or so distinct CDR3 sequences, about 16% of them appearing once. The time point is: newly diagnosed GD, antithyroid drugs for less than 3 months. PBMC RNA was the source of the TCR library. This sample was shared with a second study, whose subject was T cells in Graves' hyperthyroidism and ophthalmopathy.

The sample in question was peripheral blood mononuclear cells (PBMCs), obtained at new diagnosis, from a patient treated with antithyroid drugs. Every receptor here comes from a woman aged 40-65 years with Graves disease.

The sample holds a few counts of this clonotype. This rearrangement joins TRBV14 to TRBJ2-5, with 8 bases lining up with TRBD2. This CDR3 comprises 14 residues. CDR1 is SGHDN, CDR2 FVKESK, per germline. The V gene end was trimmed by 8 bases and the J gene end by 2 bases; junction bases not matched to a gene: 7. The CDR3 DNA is TGTGCCAGCCGTCGGGGGGGGAGGCAAGAGACCCAGTACTTC. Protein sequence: CASRRGGRQETQYF.

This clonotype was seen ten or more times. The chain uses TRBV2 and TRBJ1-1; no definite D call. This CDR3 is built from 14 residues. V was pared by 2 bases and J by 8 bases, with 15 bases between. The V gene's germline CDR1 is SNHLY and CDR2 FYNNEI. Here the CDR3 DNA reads TGTGCCAGCAGTGAACCCCCCCAGGCGGGGGAAGCTTTCTTT. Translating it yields CASSEPPQAGEAFF.